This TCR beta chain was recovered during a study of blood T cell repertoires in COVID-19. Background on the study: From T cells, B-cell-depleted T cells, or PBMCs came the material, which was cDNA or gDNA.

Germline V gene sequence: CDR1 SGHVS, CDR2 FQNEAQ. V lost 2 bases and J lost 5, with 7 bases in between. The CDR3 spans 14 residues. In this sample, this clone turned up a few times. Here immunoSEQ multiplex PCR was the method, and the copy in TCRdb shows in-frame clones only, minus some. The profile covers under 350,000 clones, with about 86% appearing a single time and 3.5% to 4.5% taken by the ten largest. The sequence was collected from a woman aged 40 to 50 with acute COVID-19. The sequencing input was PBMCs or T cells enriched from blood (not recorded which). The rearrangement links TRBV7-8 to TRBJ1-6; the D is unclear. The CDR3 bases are TGTGCCAGCAGCTTACAGGTGGATAATTCACCCCTCCACTTT. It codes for CASSLQVDNSPLHF.